Below are 5 T cell receptor beta chains sequenced from a single sample in a study of blood T cell repertoires in COVID-19. Assay used: immunoSEQ multiplex PCR; TCRdb lists only in-frame clones, some missing. The data hold a few hundred thousand clones, with about nine tenths observed a single time. Sequencing input: peripheral blood. The receptors stem from a man between 50 and 59 years old with acute or convalescent COVID-19.

The chain uses TRBV29-1 and TRBJ2-6; a weak D match, TRBD2 (5 bases). V was clipped by 6 bases and J by 0 bases, with 6 bases between them. The germline V gene encodes CDR1 SQVTM and CDR2 ANQGSEA. This CDR3 is built from 13 residues. The CDR3 sequence is CSVRVSGANVLTF. In nucleotides, the CDR3 is TGCAGCGTGCGGGTCTCTGGGGCCAACGTCCTGACTTTC. Complete variable domain (other parts from reference TRBV29-1 and TRBJ2-6): SAVISQKPSRDICQRGTSLTIQCQVDSQVTMMFWYRQQPGQSLTLIATANQGSEATYESGFVIDKFPISRPNLTFSTLTVSNMSPEDSSIYLCSVRVSGANVLTFGAGSRLTVL.

The chain recombines TRBV11-2 with TRBJ1-1; TRBD1 matches 7 bases. The germline V gene encodes CDR1 SGHAT and CDR2 FQNNGV. V lost 4 bases and J lost 5; bases outside the gene matches: 10. There are 15 residues in the CDR3. The CDR3 DNA is TGTGCCAGCAGCTACCCCGGCGGCAGGGGGACTGAAGCTTTCTTT. It specifies CASSYPGGRGTEAFF.

The chain carries TRBV3-1 (or the pseudogene TRBV3-2) and TRBJ2-2; 8 nucleotides agree with TRBD2. The CDR3 has 13 residues. The V gene end was trimmed by 7 bases and the J gene end by 5 bases; junction bases not matched to a gene: 3. Germline CDR1 reads LGHDT; CDR2 reads YNNKEL (reference sequence). CDR3 DNA sequence: TGTGCCAGCACGGGAGGGGGGACCGGGGAGCTGTTTTTT. It translates to CASTGGGTGELFF.

The DNA of the CDR3 is TGTGCCAGCAGCCACCTTAGCGGGGGGCTGAACACCGGGGAGCTGTTTTTT. Translated, it gives CASSHLSGGLNTGELFF. The genes are TRBV9 and TRBJ2-2, with 10 bases aligning to TRBD2. CDR1 is SGDLS, CDR2 YYNGEE, per germline. The CDR3 totals 17 residues. The V and J ends lost 4 bases and 1 base, in that order; junction bases with no gene match: 7. Combining the CDR3 with reference TRBV9 and TRBJ2-2 gives the whole variable domain DSGVTQTPKHLITATGQRVTLRCSPRSGDLSVYWYQQSLDQGLQFLIQYYNGEERAKGNILERFSAQQFPDLHSELNLSSLELGDSALYFCASSHLSGGLNTGELFFGEGSRLTVL.

The V and J genes are TRBV5-1 and TRBJ2-3, with D perhaps TRBD1 (7 bases). V lost 0 bases and J 3 bases, leaving 11 bases between the germline ends. The CDR3 consists of 15 residues. Germline V CDR1 and CDR2: SGHRS, YFSETQ. CDR3 DNA: TGCGCCAGCAGCTTGGGCGGGACAGTTACAGATACGCAGTATTTT. The encoded protein is CASSLGGTVTDTQYF. Full variable domain (missing parts from reference TRBV5-1 and TRBJ2-3): KAGVTQTPRYLIKTRGQQVTLSCSPISGHRSVSWYQQTPGQGLQFLFEYFSETQRNKGNFPGRFSGRQFSNSRSEMNVSTLELGDSALYLCASSLGGTVTDTQYFGPGTRLTVL.